One sample yielded the 20 T cell receptor beta chains listed below, sequenced in a study of CD8 T cells in ankylosing spondylitis. The study, taken as a whole, reports: Blood from ankylosing spondylitis patients appeared to carry a characteristic roughly 8-variant TCR beta motif.

These receptors have no identified antigens. TCRdb fed the 5' RACE reads into MiXCR, producing one record per CDR3 protein. The repertoire holds more than 600,000 distinct CDR3 sequences, with around 20% as singletons. The sample taken for sequencing was blood, either unsorted or a sorted T cell fraction (not recorded which). These receptors were taken from a male donor with ankylosing spondylitis.

The table lists this clonotype with a few counts. CDR3 DNA: TGCAGTGCTAGAGACCCTAGCGGGGGGGCCGGAGAGACCCAGTACTTC. The encoded protein is CSARDPSGGAGETQYF. The chain combines TRBV20-1 with TRBJ2-5, with TRBD2 matching 12 bases. J gave up 4 bases and V 0 bases, and 6 bases lay outside the gene matches. There are 16 residues in the CDR3. The germline V gene encodes CDR1 DFQATT and CDR2 SNEGSKA (reference sequence).

This sequence joins TRBV30 and TRBJ2-7; D is unresolved. There are 14 residues in the CDR3. The germline CDR1 and CDR2 sequences are GTSNPN and SVGIG (reference sequence). Deletions cut 0 bases from V and 2 bases from J, with 11 bases between. In nucleotides, the CDR3 is TGTGCCTGGAGTGTACGCCAGCGTACCTACGAGCAGTACTTC. Protein: CAWSVRQRTYEQYF. The full variable domain, rest sourced from reference TRBV30 and TRBJ2-7, is SQTIHQWPATLVQPVGSPLSLECTVEGTSNPNLYWYRQAAGRGLQLLFYSVGIGQISSEVPQNLSASRPQDRQFILSSKKLLLSDSGFYLCAWSVRQRTYEQYFGPGTRLTVT.

The rearrangement joins TRBV5-1 to TRBJ2-4; D is unclear. Germline V gives CDR1 SGHRS, CDR2 YFSETQ. V gave up 6 bases and J gave up 1 base, with 20 bases separating them. The CDR3 has 17 amino acids. The CDR3 sequence is CASTLRAESMAKNIQYF. The CDR3 nucleotides are TGCGCCAGCACCCTGCGTGCCGAGAGTATGGCCAAAAACATTCAGTACTTC.

The V and J genes are TRBV20-1 and TRBJ2-3; TRBD1 matches 7 bases. V was clipped by 8 bases and J by 5 bases; unmatched bases: 7. CDR3 length: 12 amino acids. CDR1 is DFQATT and CDR2 is SNEGSKA in the germline V gene (reference sequence). The CDR3 region has the DNA TGCAGTCCTAAGGGGGCTGTAGATACGCAGTATTTT. As protein: CSPKGAVDTQYF.

There are a few counts of this clonotype. This chain connects TRBV27 to TRBJ1-5; the D gene is possibly TRBD1 (6 bases). The V gene's germline CDR1 is MNHEY and CDR2 SMNVEV (reference sequence). V was clipped by 6 bases and J by 6 bases, with 18 bases between them. This CDR3 has 15 residues. The CDR3 DNA is TGTGCCAGCAGGTCGTCAGGGATACAGGGTCAGCCCCAGCATTTT. Translation gives CASRSSGIQGQPQHF.

The CDR3 sequence is CATSRGGLAGVNEQFF. As DNA, the CDR3 is TGTGCCACCAGCAGGGGGGGACTAGCGGGAGTCAATGAGCAGTTCTTC. The gene calls are TRBV15 and TRBJ2-1, with TRBD2 identical over 14 bases. There are 16 residues in the CDR3. Germline V gene sequence: CDR1 LNHNV, CDR2 YYDKDF (reference sequence). V trimming: 3 bases; J trimming: 6 bases; junction bases outside the gene matches: 4.

This clonotype has just a few counts. The chain links TRBV20-1 to TRBJ2-3, with D possibly matching TRBD2 (7 bases). Trimming cost V 2 bases and J 3 bases, with 12 bases left between them. Germline CDR1 and CDR2: DFQATT and SNEGSKA (reference sequence). The CDR3 runs 14 residues. This CDR3 is CSARPGGMTDTQYF. The CDR3 DNA follows: TGCAGTGCTAGACCGGGGGGCATGACAGATACGCAGTATTTT.

This chain links TRBV12-3 or TRBV12-4 with TRBJ2-5; D is ambiguous. Trimming shortened V by 7 bases and J by 1 base, and 10 bases separated the two germline ends. The CDR3 consists of 13 residues. The CDR3 loop reads CASTVATQETQYF. The CDR3, as DNA: TGTGCCAGCACGGTGGCTACCCAAGAGACCCAGTACTTC.

The J gene is TRBJ1-2, the V gene TRBV30, with TRBD1 matching 7 bases. The trim removed 2 bases at V and 4 bases at J, leaving 4 bases unmatched. Germline V lookup: CDR1 GTSNPN, CDR2 SVGIG (reference sequence). This CDR3 is built from 13 residues. The CDR3 spells CAWSRDSSYGYTF. The CDR3 DNA follows: TGTGCCTGGAGTCGGGACAGCTCCTATGGCTACACCTTC.

CDR3 in DNA: TGTGCCAGCTCACCCGGCCCCGGCCCCTACGAGCAGTACTTC. It is translated as CASSPGPGPYEQYF. The chain is built from TRBV18 and TRBJ2-7; D is uncertain. With 3 bases removed from V and 2 bases from J, the gap between germline ends came to 11 bases. From germline, CDR1 is KGHSH and CDR2 LQKENI. The CDR3 length is 14 residues.

This clonotype has at least ten counts. In DNA form, the CDR3 reads TGTGCCAGCAGGGGGAGGGATACGCAGTATTTT. Amino acids: CASRGRDTQYF. This chain joins TRBV12-3 or TRBV12-4 and TRBJ2-3; possibly TRBD2 for D (6 bases). V shed 6 bases and J shed 6 bases, with 7 bases lying between them. The CDR3 has 11 residues.

This clonotype occurred many times. J is TRBJ2-3 and V is TRBV5-1; D is unresolved. Germline assignment: CDR1 SGHRS and CDR2 YFSETQ. The CDR3 is 12 amino acids. V lost 3 bases, J lost 4 bases, and 6 bases lay in between. The CDR3 nucleotides read TGCGCCAGCAGCTCCCCCCCAGATACGCAGTATTTT. It encodes CASSSPPDTQYF.

This clonotype was counted at least ten times. V usage is TRBV5-1 and J usage is TRBJ2-3, with unresolved D. Germline values: CDR1 SGHRS, CDR2 YFSETQ. The V and J ends lost 5 bases and 0 bases respectively, with 13 bases between them. The CDR3 sequence is 15 residues long. CDR3: CASSSSFPSTDTQYF. The CDR3 DNA reads TGCGCCAGCAGTAGCAGCTTCCCTAGCACAGATACGCAGTATTTT.

The gene calls are TRBV20-1 and TRBJ2-1; TRBD2 matches at 10 bases. V lost 1 base and J lost 5; bases outside the gene matches: 5. This CDR3 region has 15 residues. Germline values: CDR1 DFQATT, CDR2 SNEGSKA (reference sequence). Written as DNA, the CDR3 is TGCAGTGCTAGAGGGGGACTAGCGTTCAACAATGAGCAGTTCTTC. As protein: CSARGGLAFNNEQFF.

This clonotype showed up just a few times. This chain links TRBV6-1 with TRBJ1-4, with 10 nucleotides matching TRBD1. The CDR3 consists of 16 residues. Germline lookup yields CDR1 MNHNS and CDR2 SASEGT. The V segment lost 6 bases and the J segment 8 bases; nucleotides outside the gene matches: 12. CDR3 nucleotides: TGTGCCAGCAGCAAAGACAGGGGGCGGCTTTGGGAAAAACTGTTTTTT. Translating it yields CASSKDRGRLWEKLFF.

The sample holds many counts of this clonotype. The CDR3 region has the DNA TGTGCCAGCAGCTCCCCGGGGCAGGGGGGAGAGACCCAGTACTTC. Protein: CASSSPGQGGETQYF. V usage is TRBV7-2 and J usage is TRBJ2-5, with D perhaps TRBD1 (7 bases). V gave up 4 bases and J gave up 4 bases, with 16 bases separating them. This CDR3 spans 15 amino acids. Per germline, CDR1 SGHTA and CDR2 FQGNSA.

The chain combines TRBV20-1 with TRBJ1-1, with TRBD1 identical over 8 bases. Germline assignment: CDR1 DFQATT and CDR2 SNEGSKA (reference sequence). After removal of 1 base from V and 1 base from J, the junction contained 5 bases not matched to a gene. The CDR3 has 15 residues. The CDR3 is CSARASGTGNTEAFF. DNA for the CDR3: TGCAGTGCTAGAGCCTCCGGGACAGGGAACACTGAAGCTTTCTTT.

The chain combines TRBV15 with TRBJ2-2, with 8 nucleotides matching TRBD1. CDR3 length: 15 amino acids. V lost 6 bases to trimming and J lost 6 bases; unmatched junction nucleotides: 9. The germline CDR1 and CDR2 sequences are LNHNV and YYDKDF (reference sequence). CDR3 amino acids: CATRQGGGFPGELFF. The DNA of the CDR3 is TGTGCCACCAGACAGGGGGGAGGTTTCCCCGGGGAGCTGTTTTTT.

In its sample, this clonotype was seen a few times. The rearrangement links TRBV2 to TRBJ2-1; D is perhaps TRBD1 (6 bases). CDR1 is SNHLY, CDR2 FYNNEI, per germline. Between the trimmed V and J ends, which lost 5 bases and 4 bases, there was a span of 18 bases. The CDR3 totals 16 residues. Here the CDR3 DNA reads TGTGCCAGCAGTTCGGGACACCTAGCAACTTACAATGAGCAGTTCTTC. This encodes CASSSGHLATYNEQFF.

This chain connects TRBV7-6 to TRBJ2-2, with 7 bases matching TRBD1. Germline CDR1 reads SGHVS; CDR2 reads FNYEAQ. The junction had 9 bases not matched to a gene; V was cut back by 2 bases and J by 0 bases. The CDR3 totals 18 residues. In DNA form, the CDR3 reads TGTGCCAGCAGCTTAACTCTCCCGGGACAGTCGAACACCGGGGAGCTGTTTTTT. This encodes CASSLTLPGQSNTGELFF.